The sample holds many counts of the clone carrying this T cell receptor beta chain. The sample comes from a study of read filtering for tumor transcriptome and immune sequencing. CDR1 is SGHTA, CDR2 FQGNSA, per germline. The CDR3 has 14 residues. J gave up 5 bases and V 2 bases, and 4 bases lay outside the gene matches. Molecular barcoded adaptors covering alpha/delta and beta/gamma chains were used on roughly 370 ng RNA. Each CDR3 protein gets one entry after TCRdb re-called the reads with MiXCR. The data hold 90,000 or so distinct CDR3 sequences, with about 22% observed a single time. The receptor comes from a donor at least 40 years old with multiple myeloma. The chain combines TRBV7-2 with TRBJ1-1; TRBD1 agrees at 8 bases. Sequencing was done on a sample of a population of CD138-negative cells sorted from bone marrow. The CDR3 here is CASSLRTGRTEAFF. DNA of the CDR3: TGTGCCAGCAGCTTAAGGACAGGGAGGACTGAAGCTTTCTTT.